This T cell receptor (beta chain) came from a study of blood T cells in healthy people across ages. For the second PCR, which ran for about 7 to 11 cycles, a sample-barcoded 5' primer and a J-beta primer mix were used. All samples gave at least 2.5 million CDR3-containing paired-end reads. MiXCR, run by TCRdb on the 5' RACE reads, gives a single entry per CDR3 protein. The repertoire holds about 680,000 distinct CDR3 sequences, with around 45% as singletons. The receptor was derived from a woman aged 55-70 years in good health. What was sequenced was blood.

The CDR3 sequence is CASSPLGATGPTPSGANVLTF. In nucleotides, the CDR3 is TGTGCCAGCTCACCACTTGGGGCGACGGGCCCCACACCCTCTGGGGCCAACGTCCTGACTTTC. V and J are TRBV18 and TRBJ2-6; TRBD1 might be the D (5 bases). CDR1 is KGHSH and CDR2 is LQKENI in the germline V gene. CDR3 length: 21 amino acids. V shed 1 base and J shed 0 bases, with 22 bases lying between them.